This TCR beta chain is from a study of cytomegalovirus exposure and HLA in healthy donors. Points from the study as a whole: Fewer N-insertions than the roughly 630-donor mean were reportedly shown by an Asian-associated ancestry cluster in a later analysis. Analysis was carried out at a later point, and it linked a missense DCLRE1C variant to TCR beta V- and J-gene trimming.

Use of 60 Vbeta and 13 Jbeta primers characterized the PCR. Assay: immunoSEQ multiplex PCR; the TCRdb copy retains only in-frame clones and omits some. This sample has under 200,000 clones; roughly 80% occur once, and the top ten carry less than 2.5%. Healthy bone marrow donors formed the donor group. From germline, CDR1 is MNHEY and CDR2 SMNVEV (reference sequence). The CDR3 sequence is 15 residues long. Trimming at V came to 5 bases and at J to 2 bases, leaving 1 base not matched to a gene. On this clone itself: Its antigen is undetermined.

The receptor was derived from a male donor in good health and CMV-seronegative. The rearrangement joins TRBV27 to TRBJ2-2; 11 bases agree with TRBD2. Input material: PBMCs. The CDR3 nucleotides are TGTGCCAGCAGTACTAGCGGGGGTAACACCGGGGAGCTGTTTTTT. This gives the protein CASSTSGGNTGELFF.